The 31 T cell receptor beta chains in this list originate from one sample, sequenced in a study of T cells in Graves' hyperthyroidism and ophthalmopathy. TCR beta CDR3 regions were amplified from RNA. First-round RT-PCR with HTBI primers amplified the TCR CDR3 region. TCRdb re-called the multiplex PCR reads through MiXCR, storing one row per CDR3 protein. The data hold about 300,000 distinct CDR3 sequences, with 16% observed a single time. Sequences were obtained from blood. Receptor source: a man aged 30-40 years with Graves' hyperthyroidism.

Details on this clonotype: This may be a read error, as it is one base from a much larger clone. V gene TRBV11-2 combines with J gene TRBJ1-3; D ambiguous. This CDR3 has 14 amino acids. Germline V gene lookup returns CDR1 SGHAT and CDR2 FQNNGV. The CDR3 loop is CASGPRVPGNTMYF. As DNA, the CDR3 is TGTGCCAGCGGACCTCGAGTGCCTGGAAACACCATGTATTTT.

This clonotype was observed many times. The CDR3 is CASSLDRTSYNEQFF. CDR3 nucleotides: TGTGCCAGCAGTCTTGACAGAACTTCCTACAATGAGCAGTTCTTC. The rearrangement links TRBV6-1 to TRBJ2-1, with D possibly TRBD1 on 5 matching bases. With 5 bases removed from V and 1 base from J, the gap between germline ends came to 12 bases. In germline, CDR1 is MNHNS, CDR2 SASEGT. CDR3 length equals 15 residues.

The CDR3 nucleotides read TGCGCCAGCAGCTTGGATGGGCCCCAATTAAACACCATATATTTT. Translated: CASSLDGPQLNTIYF. The rearrangement joins TRBV5-1 to TRBJ1-3, with no clear D. The germline CDR1 and CDR2 sequences are SGHRS and YFSETQ. Trimming shortened V by 0 bases and J by 6 bases, and 13 bases separated the two germline ends. The CDR3 totals 15 residues.

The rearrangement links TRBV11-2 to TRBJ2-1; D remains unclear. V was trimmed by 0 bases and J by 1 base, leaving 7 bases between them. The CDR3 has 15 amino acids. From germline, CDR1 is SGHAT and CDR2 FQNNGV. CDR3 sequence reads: CASSLELVSYNEQFF. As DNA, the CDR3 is TGTGCCAGCAGCTTAGAGCTAGTTTCCTACAATGAGCAGTTCTTC. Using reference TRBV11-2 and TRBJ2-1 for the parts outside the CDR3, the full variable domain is EAGVAQSPRYKIIEKRQSVAFWCNPISGHATLYWYQQILGQGPKLLIQFQNNGVVDDSQLPKDRFSAERLKGVDSTLKIQPAKLEDSAVYLCASSLELVSYNEQFFGPGTRLTVL.

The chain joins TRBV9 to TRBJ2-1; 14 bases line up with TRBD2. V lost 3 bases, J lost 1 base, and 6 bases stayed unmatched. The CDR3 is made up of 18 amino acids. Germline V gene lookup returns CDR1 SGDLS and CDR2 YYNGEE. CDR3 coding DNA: TGTGCCAGCAGCGCAGCCGGACTAGCGGGAGGTTCCTACAATGAGCAGTTCTTC. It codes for CASSAAGLAGGSYNEQFF.

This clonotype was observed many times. CDR3 coding DNA: TGTGCCAGCAGCCCCTTCCGGAGGTCGGATACGCAGTATTTT. It codes for CASSPFRRSDTQYF. The J gene is TRBJ2-3, the V gene TRBV7-3, with D tentatively TRBD2 (5 bases). Germline V gives CDR1 SGHTA, CDR2 FQGTGA. CDR3 length equals 14 residues. V dropped 5 bases and J dropped 6 bases, with 15 bases sitting between them.

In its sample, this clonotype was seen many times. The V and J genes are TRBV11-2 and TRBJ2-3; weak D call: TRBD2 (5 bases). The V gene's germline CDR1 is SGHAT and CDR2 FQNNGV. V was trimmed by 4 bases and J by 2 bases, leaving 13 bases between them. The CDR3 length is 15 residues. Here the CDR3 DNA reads TGTGCCAGCAGCTCCTCAAGCGGTCCCACAGATACGCAGTATTTT. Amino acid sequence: CASSSSSGPTDTQYF.

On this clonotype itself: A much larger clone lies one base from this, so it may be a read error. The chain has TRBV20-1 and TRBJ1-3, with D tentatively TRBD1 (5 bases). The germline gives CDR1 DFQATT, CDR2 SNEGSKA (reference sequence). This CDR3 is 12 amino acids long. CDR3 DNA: TGCGGTGCTGACAGCTCTGGAAACACCATATATTTT. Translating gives CGADSSGNTIYF.

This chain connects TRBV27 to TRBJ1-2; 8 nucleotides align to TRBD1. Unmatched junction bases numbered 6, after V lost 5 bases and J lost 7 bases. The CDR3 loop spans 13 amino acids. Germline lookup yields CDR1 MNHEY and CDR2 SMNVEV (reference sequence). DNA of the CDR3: TGTGCCAGCAGTGGCGGGACAGGAGGTGGCTACACCTTC. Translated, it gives CASSGGTGGGYTF.

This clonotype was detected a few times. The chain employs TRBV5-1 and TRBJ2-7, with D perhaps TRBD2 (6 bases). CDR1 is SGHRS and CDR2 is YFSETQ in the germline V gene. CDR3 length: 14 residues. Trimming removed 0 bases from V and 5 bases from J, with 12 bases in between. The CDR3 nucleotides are TGCGCCAGCAGCTTGGAGGAGGGGAAGGACGAGCAGTACTTC. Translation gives CASSLEEGKDEQYF.

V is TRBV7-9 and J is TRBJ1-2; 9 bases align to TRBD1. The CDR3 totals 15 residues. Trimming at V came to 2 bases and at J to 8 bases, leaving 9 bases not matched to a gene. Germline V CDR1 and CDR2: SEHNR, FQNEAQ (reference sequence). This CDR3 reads CASSLPTGTGRGYTF. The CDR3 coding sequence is TGTGCCAGCAGCTTACCCACCGGGACAGGGAGAGGCTACACCTTC.

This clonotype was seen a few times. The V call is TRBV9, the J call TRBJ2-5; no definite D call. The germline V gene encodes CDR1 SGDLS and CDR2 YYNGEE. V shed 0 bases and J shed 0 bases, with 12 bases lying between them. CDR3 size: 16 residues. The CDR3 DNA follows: TGTGCCAGCAGCGTAGAGGCTTCACCGTACCAAGAGACCCAGTACTTC. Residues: CASSVEASPYQETQYF. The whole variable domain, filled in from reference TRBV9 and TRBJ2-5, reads DSGVTQTPKHLITATGQRVTLRCSPRSGDLSVYWYQQSLDQGLQFLIQYYNGEERAKGNILERFSAQQFPDLHSELNLSSLELGDSALYFCASSVEASPYQETQYFGPGTRLLVL.

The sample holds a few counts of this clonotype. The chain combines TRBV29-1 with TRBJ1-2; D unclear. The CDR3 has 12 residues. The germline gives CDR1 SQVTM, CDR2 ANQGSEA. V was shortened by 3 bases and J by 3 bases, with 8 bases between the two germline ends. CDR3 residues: CSVESDDYGYTF. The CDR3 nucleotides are TGCAGCGTTGAGAGTGATGACTATGGCTACACCTTC.

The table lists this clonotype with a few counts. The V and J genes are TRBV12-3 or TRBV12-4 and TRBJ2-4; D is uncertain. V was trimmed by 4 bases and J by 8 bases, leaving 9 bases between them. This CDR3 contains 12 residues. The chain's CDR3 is CASSSIGDIQYF. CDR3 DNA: TGTGCCAGCAGTTCTATCGGTGACATTCAGTACTTC.

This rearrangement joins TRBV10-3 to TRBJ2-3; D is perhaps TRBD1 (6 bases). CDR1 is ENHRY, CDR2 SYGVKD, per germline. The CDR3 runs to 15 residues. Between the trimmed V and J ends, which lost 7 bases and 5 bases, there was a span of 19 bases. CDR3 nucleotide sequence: TGTGCCATCACCTCAGGGGTCGACGCTGGAGATACGCAGTATTTT. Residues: CAITSGVDAGDTQYF.

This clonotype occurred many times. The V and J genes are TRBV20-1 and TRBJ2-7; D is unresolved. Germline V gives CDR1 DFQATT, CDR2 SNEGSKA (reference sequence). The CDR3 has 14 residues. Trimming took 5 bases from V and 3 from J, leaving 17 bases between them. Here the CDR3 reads CSARYSPRDYEQYF. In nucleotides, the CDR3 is TGCAGTGCTCGATACAGCCCAAGGGACTACGAGCAGTACTTC.

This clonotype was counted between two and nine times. The CDR3 is CASSIRTGDGTDTQYF. CDR3 nucleotide sequence: TGTGCCAGTAGTATTAGGACAGGGGATGGCACAGATACGCAGTATTTT. The chain has TRBV19 and TRBJ2-3; 9 bases match TRBD1. V lost 3 bases and J lost 1; bases outside the gene matches: 5. The CDR3 has 16 residues. The V gene's germline CDR1 is LNHDA and CDR2 SQIVND (reference sequence). The whole variable domain, remainder taken from reference TRBV19 and TRBJ2-3, is DGGITQSPKYLFRKEGQNVTLSCEQNLNHDAMYWYRQDPGQGLRLIYYSQIVNDFQKGDIAEGYSVSREKKESFPLTVTSAQKNPTAFYLCASSIRTGDGTDTQYFGPGTRLTVL.

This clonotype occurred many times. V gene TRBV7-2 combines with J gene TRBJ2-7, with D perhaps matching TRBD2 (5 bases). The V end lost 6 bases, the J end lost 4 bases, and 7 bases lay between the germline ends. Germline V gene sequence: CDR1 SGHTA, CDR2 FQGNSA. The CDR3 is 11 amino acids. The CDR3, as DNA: TGTGCCAGCAGAACGGGGTACGAGCAGTACTTC. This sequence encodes CASRTGYEQYF.

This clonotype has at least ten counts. The CDR3 sequence is CASWDYFGNEQFF. Written as DNA, the CDR3 is TGTGCCTCTTGGGACTACTTCGGCAATGAGCAGTTCTTC. The chain couples TRBV10-3 to TRBJ2-1; 7 nucleotides align to TRBD2. This CDR3 comprises 13 residues. Unmatched junction bases numbered 10, after V lost 11 bases and J lost 6 bases. The germline V gene has CDR1 ENHRY and CDR2 SYGVKD.

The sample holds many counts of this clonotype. In DNA form, the CDR3 reads TGTGCCAGCAGCGAGCTAGCGGGGGGGATCACAGATACGCAGTATTTT. This encodes CASSELAGGITDTQYF. The chain employs TRBV5-6 and TRBJ2-3; TRBD2 matches at 12 bases. The CDR3 is 16 amino acids. Looked up from germline, CDR1 is SGHDT and CDR2 is YYEEEE. V trimming: 4 bases; J trimming: 2 bases; junction bases outside the gene matches: 5.

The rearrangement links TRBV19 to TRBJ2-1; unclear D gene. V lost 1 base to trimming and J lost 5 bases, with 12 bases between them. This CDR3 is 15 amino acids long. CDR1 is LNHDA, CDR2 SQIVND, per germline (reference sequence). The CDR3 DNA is TGTGCCAGTAGTATAGGACTCATTCCCCACAATGAGCAGTTCTTC. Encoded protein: CASSIGLIPHNEQFF.

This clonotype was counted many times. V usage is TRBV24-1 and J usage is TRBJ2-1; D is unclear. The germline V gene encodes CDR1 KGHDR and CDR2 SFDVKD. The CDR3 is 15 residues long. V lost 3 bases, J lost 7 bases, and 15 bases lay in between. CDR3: CATSDASNPGNEQFF. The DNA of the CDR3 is TGTGCCACCAGTGATGCCAGCAACCCTGGGAATGAGCAGTTCTTC.

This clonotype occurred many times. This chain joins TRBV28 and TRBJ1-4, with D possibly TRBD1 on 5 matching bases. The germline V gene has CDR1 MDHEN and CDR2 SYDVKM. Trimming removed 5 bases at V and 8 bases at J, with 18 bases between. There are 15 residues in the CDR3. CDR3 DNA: TGTGCCAGCAGTAAACCCGGGGCCTCACAAGAAAAACTGTTTTTT. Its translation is CASSKPGASQEKLFF.

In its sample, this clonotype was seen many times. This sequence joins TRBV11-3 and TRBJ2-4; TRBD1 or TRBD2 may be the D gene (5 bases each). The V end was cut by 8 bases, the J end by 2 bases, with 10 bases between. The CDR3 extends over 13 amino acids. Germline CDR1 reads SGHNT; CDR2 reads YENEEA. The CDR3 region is CASGGYPKNIQYF. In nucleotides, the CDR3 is TGTGCCAGCGGGGGATATCCCAAAAACATTCAGTACTTC. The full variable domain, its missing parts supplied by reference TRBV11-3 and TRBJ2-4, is EAGVVQSPRYKIIEKKQPVAFWCNPISGHNTLYWYLQNLGQGPELLIRYENEEAVDDSQLPKDRFSAERLKGVDSTLKIQPAELGDSAVYLCASGGYPKNIQYFGAGTRLSVL.

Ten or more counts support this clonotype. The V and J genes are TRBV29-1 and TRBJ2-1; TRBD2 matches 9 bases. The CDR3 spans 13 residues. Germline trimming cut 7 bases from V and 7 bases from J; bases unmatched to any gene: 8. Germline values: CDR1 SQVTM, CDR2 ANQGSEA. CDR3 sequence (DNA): TGCAGCGCGGGCGCGGGAGGGGGAAATGAGCAGTTCTTC. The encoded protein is CSAGAGGGNEQFF.

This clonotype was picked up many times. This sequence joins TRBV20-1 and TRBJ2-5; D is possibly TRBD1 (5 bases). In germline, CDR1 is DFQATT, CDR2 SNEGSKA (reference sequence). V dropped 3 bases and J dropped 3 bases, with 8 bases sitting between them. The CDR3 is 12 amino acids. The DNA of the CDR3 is TGCAGTGCTAGTCGCAGGGAAGAGACCCAGTACTTC. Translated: CSASRREETQYF.

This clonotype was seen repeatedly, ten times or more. CDR3 sequence: CASSAEGGGSNQPQHF. The CDR3 region has the DNA TGTGCCAGCAGTGCAGAGGGGGGTGGAAGCAATCAGCCCCAGCATTTT. The V gene is TRBV28, the J gene TRBJ1-5; possible D gene TRBD1, 6 bases. CDR1 and CDR2 from the germline V gene are MDHEN and SYDVKM. CDR3 length: 16 residues. V was pared by 5 bases and J by 1 base, with 15 bases between.

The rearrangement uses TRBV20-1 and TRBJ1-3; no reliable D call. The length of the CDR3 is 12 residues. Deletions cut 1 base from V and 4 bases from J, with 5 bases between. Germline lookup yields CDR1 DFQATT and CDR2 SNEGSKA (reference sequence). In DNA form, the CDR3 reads TGCAGTGCTAGAGTAAAAGGAAACACCATATATTTT. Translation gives CSARVKGNTIYF.

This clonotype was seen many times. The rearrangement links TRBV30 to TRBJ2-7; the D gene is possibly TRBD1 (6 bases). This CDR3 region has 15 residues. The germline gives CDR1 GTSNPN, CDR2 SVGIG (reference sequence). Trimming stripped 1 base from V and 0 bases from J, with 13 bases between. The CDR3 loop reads CAWSGVWTVSYEQYF. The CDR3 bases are TGTGCCTGGAGTGGTGTCTGGACAGTCTCCTACGAGCAGTACTTC.

The CDR3 loop reads CATPRVVENTGELFF. DNA of the CDR3: TGTGCCACCCCAAGGGTGGTGGAGAACACCGGGGAGCTGTTTTTT. The J gene is TRBJ2-2, the V gene TRBV2; no clear D gene. With 10 bases removed from V and 1 base from J, the gap between germline ends came to 16 bases. Germline values: CDR1 SNHLY, CDR2 FYNNEI. The CDR3 is 15 amino acids.

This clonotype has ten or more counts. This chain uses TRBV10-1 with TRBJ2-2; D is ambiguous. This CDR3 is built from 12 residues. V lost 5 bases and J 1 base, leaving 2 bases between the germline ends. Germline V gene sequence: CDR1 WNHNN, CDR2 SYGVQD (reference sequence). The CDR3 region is CASSKNTGELFF. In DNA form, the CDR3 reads TGCGCCAGCAGTAAGAACACCGGGGAGCTGTTTTTT.